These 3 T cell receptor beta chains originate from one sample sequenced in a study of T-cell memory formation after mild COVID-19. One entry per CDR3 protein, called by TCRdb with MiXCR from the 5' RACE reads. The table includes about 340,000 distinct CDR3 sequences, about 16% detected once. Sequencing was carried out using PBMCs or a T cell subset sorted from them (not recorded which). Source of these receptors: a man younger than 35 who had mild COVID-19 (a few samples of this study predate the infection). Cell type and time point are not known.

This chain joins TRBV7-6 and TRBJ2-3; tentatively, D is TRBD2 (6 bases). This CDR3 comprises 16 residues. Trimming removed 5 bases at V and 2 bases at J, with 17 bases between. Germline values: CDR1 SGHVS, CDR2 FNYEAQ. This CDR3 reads CASSPKGGGVTDTQYF. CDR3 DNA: TGTGCCAGCAGCCCAAAAGGTGGCGGGGTCACAGATACGCAGTATTTT.

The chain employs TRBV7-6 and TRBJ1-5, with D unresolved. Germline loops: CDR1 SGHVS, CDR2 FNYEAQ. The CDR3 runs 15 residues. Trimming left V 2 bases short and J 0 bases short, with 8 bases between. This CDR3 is CASSLIGDSNQPQHF. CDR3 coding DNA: TGTGCCAGCAGCTTAATAGGAGATAGCAATCAGCCCCAGCATTTT.

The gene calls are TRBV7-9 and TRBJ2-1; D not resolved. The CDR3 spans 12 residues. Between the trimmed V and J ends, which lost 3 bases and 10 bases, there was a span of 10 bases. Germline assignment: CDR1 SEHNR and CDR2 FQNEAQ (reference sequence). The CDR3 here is CASSFVAWEQFF. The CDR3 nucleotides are TGTGCCAGCAGCTTCGTTGCTTGGGAGCAGTTCTTC.